One and the same sample provided the 21 T cell receptor beta chains below, sequenced in a study of blood T cells in healthy people across ages. The authors ran a second PCR of about 7 to 11 cycles using a sample-barcoded 5' primer and a J-beta primer mix. TCRdb called the 5' RACE reads again in MiXCR, with one record for every CDR3 protein. The sample carries approximately 2,000,000 distinct CDR3 sequences, around 42% recorded once. Sequencing was done on a sample of blood. The receptors shown here come from a human donor in good health.

V usage is TRBV6-5 and J usage is TRBJ2-6; D gene ambiguous. V dropped 0 bases and J dropped 0 bases, with 9 bases sitting between them. This CDR3 contains 17 residues. Germline loops: CDR1 MNHEY, CDR2 SVGAGI. The CDR3 DNA follows: TGTGCCAGCAGTTACTCCCCGCTCGTCTCTGGGGCCAACGTCCTGACTTTC. Translating gives CASSYSPLVSGANVLTF.

The sample holds a few counts of this clonotype. The V and J genes are TRBV11-3 and TRBJ2-3, with 9 bases that match TRBD1. Germline V CDR1 and CDR2: SGHNT, YENEEA. Trimming removed 5 bases from V and 8 bases from J; junction bases left unmatched: 14. This CDR3 comprises 16 residues. The CDR3 loop reads CASSLAGTGNWGTQYF. The CDR3 region has the DNA TGTGCCAGCAGCCTCGCCGGGACAGGGAATTGGGGTACGCAGTATTTT.

This clonotype has only a few counts. This chain links TRBV7-8 with TRBJ2-6; D is undetermined. V lost 0 bases and J lost 3, with 9 bases in between. This CDR3 is built from 16 residues. Germline CDR1 SGHVS, CDR2 FQNEAQ. The CDR3 spells CASSLAGTFGANVLTF. CDR3 nucleotides: TGTGCCAGCAGCTTAGCTGGTACTTTTGGGGCCAACGTCCTGACTTTC.

The J gene is TRBJ2-7, the V gene TRBV5-1, with D maybe TRBD2 (6 bases). V lost 0 bases to trimming and J lost 3 bases, with 13 bases between them. The CDR3 is made up of 15 amino acids. Per germline, CDR1 SGHRS and CDR2 YFSETQ. In DNA form, the CDR3 reads TGCGCCAGCAGCTTGGCGGCGGGGAGTAACTACGAGCAGTACTTC. It yields the protein CASSLAAGSNYEQYF.

On this clonotype itself: The junction departs from the called germline gene at one end, perhaps through a read error. The CDR3: CSVVVRDLSNTDAFF. The CDR3 region has the DNA TGCAGCGTAGTGGTCCGGGACCTTTCGAACACTGATGCTTTCTTT. The V gene is TRBV29-1, the J gene TRBJ1-1; maybe TRBD1 (5 bases). CDR3 length: 15 residues. The germline V gene has CDR1 SQVTM and CDR2 ANQGSEA.

This chain connects TRBV19 to TRBJ1-1; D might be TRBD1 (5 bases). Germline V gene data show CDR1 as LNHDA and CDR2 as SQIVND (reference sequence). The CDR3 has 14 amino acids. Trimming cost V 5 bases and J 3 bases, with 13 bases left between them. The CDR3, as DNA: TGTGCCAGTAGTTGGAACAGGCTGGACACTGAAGCTTTCTTT. It translates to CASSWNRLDTEAFF.

Worth noting for this clonotype: At one end the junction does not follow the germline gene, possibly because of a read error. This chain joins TRBV28 and TRBJ2-7; either TRBD1 or TRBD2 may supply D (5 bases each). Germline CDR1 MDHEN, CDR2 SYDVKM. This CDR3 has 15 amino acids. The chain's CDR3 is CVSTGQTSSSYEQYF. For the CDR3, the DNA is TGTGTCAGCACGGGGCAGACTTCGAGCTCCTACGAGCAGTACTTC.

The sample holds a few counts of this clonotype. The chain uses TRBV2 and TRBJ2-1; TRBD1 is a possible D gene (6 bases). From germline, CDR1 is SNHLY and CDR2 FYNNEI. The ends were cut back, 8 bases at V and 6 bases at J, with 8 bases in the middle. The CDR3 spans 11 residues. CDR3 sequence: CASRTVNEQFF. CDR3 coding DNA: TGTGCCAGCCGGACAGTCAATGAGCAGTTCTTC.

This chain uses TRBV20-1 with TRBJ2-5, with TRBD2 matching over 8 bases. J was trimmed by 2 bases and V by 5 bases; bases with no gene match: 7. CDR3 length: 14 amino acids. In germline, CDR1 is DFQATT, CDR2 SNEGSKA (reference sequence). Written as DNA, the CDR3 is TGCAGTGCTCCCTCGGGGGGGTATCAAGAGACCCAGTACTTC. Its protein product is CSAPSGGYQETQYF.

V usage is TRBV21-1 and J usage is TRBJ2-7. TRBV21-1 represents a pseudogene. The CDR3 runs to 13 residues. CDR3 region: CASSKVNGSEQYF. Here the CDR3 DNA reads TGTGCCAGCAGCAAAGTAAACGGGTCCGAGCAGTACTTC.

This clonotype was recorded a few times. This chain joins TRBV9 and TRBJ2-7, with D perhaps assigned TRBD1 or TRBD2 (5 bases each). CDR3 size: 16 residues. Looked up from germline, CDR1 is SGDLS and CDR2 is YYNGEE. Deletions cut 0 bases from V and 2 bases from J, with 15 bases between. CDR3 nucleotide sequence: TGTGCCAGCAGCGTAGAAGGGGCTAGCCATACCTACGAGCAGTACTTC. It specifies CASSVEGASHTYEQYF.

For the CDR3, the DNA is TGCGCCAGCAGCCCTCGGATTCTAGCCAAAAACATTCAGTACTTC. This gives the protein CASSPRILAKNIQYF. The chain has TRBV4-3 and TRBJ2-4; D gene unclear. The CDR3 has 15 residues. Trimming pared 4 bases from V and 0 bases from J, leaving 10 bases between. The germline V gene has CDR1 LGHNA and CDR2 YSLEER.

J is TRBJ1-1 and V is TRBV6-5; perhaps TRBD1 as D (5 bases). In germline, CDR1 is MNHEY, CDR2 SVGAGI. The V and J ends lost 6 bases and 0 bases respectively, with 17 bases between them. This CDR3 has 16 residues. This CDR3 is CASSPTIKGLNTEAFF. In DNA form, the CDR3 reads TGTGCCAGCAGCCCAACTATAAAGGGACTGAACACTGAAGCTTTCTTT.

The chain carries TRBV20-1 and TRBJ2-2; tentative D call: TRBD1 (5 bases). Germline V gene lookup returns CDR1 DFQATT and CDR2 SNEGSKA (reference sequence). V lost 5 bases and J lost 1, with 8 bases in between. The CDR3 length is 13 residues. DNA of the CDR3: TGCAGTGCTGCGACAGAGAACACCGGGGAGCTGTTTTTT. Protein product: CSAATENTGELFF.

This clonotype was counted at least ten times. The chain is built from TRBV6-2 or TRBV6-3 and TRBJ2-5; TRBD1 is a possible D gene (5 bases). The CDR3 length is 14 residues. The V gene's germline CDR1 is MNHEY and CDR2 SVGEGT. The V end was cut by 0 bases, the J end by 1 base, with 6 bases between. CDR3 bases: TGTGCCAGCAGTTACTCGACAGCCCAAGAGACCCAGTACTTC. It encodes CASSYSTAQETQYF.

This clonotype appeared a few times. The V call is TRBV4-3, the J call TRBJ1-5; 7 bases are shared with TRBD1. V lost 4 bases and J lost 3; bases outside the gene matches: 3. Germline loops: CDR1 LGHNA, CDR2 YSLEER. The length of the CDR3 is 14 residues. The CDR3 sequence is CASSRGQVNQPQHF. CDR3 sequence (DNA): TGCGCCAGCAGCCGAGGACAGGTCAATCAGCCCCAGCATTTT.

In this sample, this clonotype turned up a few times. This chain joins TRBV7-9 and TRBJ2-5; D not certain. CDR1 is SEHNR, CDR2 FQNEAQ, per germline (reference sequence). With 5 bases removed from V and 4 bases from J, the gap between germline ends came to 14 bases. The CDR3 extends over 14 amino acids. The CDR3 spells CASSPLGFPETQYF. CDR3 bases: TGTGCCAGCAGCCCCCTTGGGTTCCCAGAGACCCAGTACTTC.

This clonotype was observed a handful of times. V and J are TRBV20-1 and TRBJ2-3; D remains ambiguous. The CDR3 runs 11 residues. The V and J ends lost 5 bases and 6 bases respectively, with 9 bases between them. Per the germline V gene, CDR1 is DFQATT and CDR2 is SNEGSKA (reference sequence). The CDR3: CSAYAPDTQYF. As DNA, the CDR3 is TGCAGTGCTTATGCTCCCGATACGCAGTATTTT.

This clonotype was detected only a few times. The genes are TRBV20-1 and TRBJ2-1; D is undetermined. The CDR3 length is 16 residues. The V gene's germline CDR1 is DFQATT and CDR2 SNEGSKA (reference sequence). Trimming cost V 5 bases and J 0 bases, with 17 bases left between them. Here the CDR3 reads CSADAGRISSYNEQFF. CDR3 DNA: TGCAGTGCTGACGCCGGAAGAATAAGCTCCTACAATGAGCAGTTCTTC.

In its sample, this clonotype was seen a few times. The chain uses TRBV20-1 and TRBJ1-5; D unclear. Germline V gene lookup returns CDR1 DFQATT and CDR2 SNEGSKA (reference sequence). CDR3 length: 14 amino acids. Deletions cut 3 bases from V and 5 bases from J, with 14 bases between. The CDR3 reads CSARTPGRHQPQHF. CDR3 nucleotides: TGCAGTGCTAGGACTCCGGGTCGCCATCAGCCCCAGCATTTT.

About this clonotype itself: This clone may be a read error of a much larger clone one base away. This chain links TRBV20-1 with TRBJ2-7; 10 positions agree with TRBD1. Germline V gene sequence: CDR1 DFQATT, CDR2 SNEGSKA (reference sequence). CDR3 length: 14 amino acids. CDR3 coding DNA: TGCAGTGCTACGCCGGGACAGGGGTTTCACGAGCAGGACTTC. It yields the protein CSATPGQGFHEQDF.